What follows describes a single T cell receptor (beta chain). The antigen is undetermined. The CDR3 runs 18 residues. Germline loops: CDR1 LGHDT, CDR2 YNNKEL (reference sequence). The V gene end was trimmed by 0 bases and the J gene end by 4 bases; junction bases not matched to a gene: 7. The record originates from a study of EBV T-cell therapy then PD-1 blockade in nasopharyngeal carcinoma. Here immunoSEQ multiplex PCR was the method, and the copy in TCRdb shows in-frame clones only, minus some. The repertoire has fewer than 20,000 clones, roughly 84% of them found once; the top ten carry around a third. Described treatment: AdE1-LMPpoly-expanded autologous EBV-specific T-cell therapy followed by anti-PD-1 nivolumab.

The chain has TRBV3-1 (or the pseudogene TRBV3-2) and TRBJ1-5, with TRBD1 matching over 12 bases. The source was CD8+ T cells from blood, collected around day 33 from a patient whose treatment included autologous EBV-specific T cells and nivolumab. This clonotype was sampled from a man aged 35 to 55 with nasopharyngeal carcinoma. Written as DNA, the CDR3 is TGTGCCAGCAGCCAAGATTGGGACAGGGGGCGAGGAAATCAGCCCCAGCATTTT. This translates into CASSQDWDRGRGNQPQHF.